The rows below give T cell receptor beta chains drawn from one sample of a study of T cell responses to AZD1222 COVID-19 vaccine. Profiled with immunoSEQ multiplex PCR; TCRdb holds only in-frame clones, not every one. This sample has roughly 100,000 clones, with about 88% found just once. The sequenced sample was peripheral blood, obtained on day 0 of AZD1222 vaccination. The receptor source for this set is an adult in good health. Both conserved end residues are part of each CDR3. The D gene is left open where the match is weak. The listing skips clone size in some rows; elsewhere it reads once, few, many or a size class.

D,size,length,J,V,DNA,CDR3
.,.,14,TRBJ2-2,TRBV7-3,TGTGCCAGCAGCGCCAACGCGGTGGGTGGGGAGCTGTTTTTT,CASSANAVGGELFF
TRBD1,.,16,TRBJ1-4,TRBV28,TGTGCCAGCAGTTTCCGACAGGGGGCGGCTAATGAAAAACTGTTTTTT,CASSFRQGAANEKLFF
TRBD1,.,13,TRBJ1-2,TRBV5-1,TGCGCCAGCAGCATTGGACAGGGAGGCGGCTACACCTTC,CASSIGQGGGYTF
TRBD1,.,14,TRBJ2-7,TRBV28,TGTGCCAGCACCATAGGGACAGGGTCACGGGAGCAGTACTTC,CASTIGTGSREQYF
TRBD2,.,15,TRBJ2-1,TRBV6-5,TGTGCCAGCAGACGACATAGCGGGAGAGCGGAAGAGCAGTTCTTC,CASRRHSGRAEEQFF
.,once,13,TRBJ1-3,TRBV27,TGTGCCAGCAGTTTTACGTCTGGAAACACCATATATTTT,CASSFTSGNTIYF
TRBD1,once,16,TRBJ2-2,TRBV28,TGTGCCAGCAGTGGGCACAGGGGGCTGGACACCGGGGAGCTGTTTTTT,CASSGHRGLDTGELFF
TRBD1,.,13,TRBJ1-5,TRBV7-2,TGTGCCAGCAGCTTGACAGGGGAACAGCCCCAGCATTTT,CASSLTGEQPQHF
.,.,16,TRBJ2-2,TRBV4-3,TGCGCCAGCAGCCAAGTCGGGGTGAGGAACACCGGGGAGCTGTTTTTT,CASSQVGVRNTGELFF
.,.,15,TRBJ2-3,TRBV10-3,TGTGCCATCAGTGAGGGACAGCCTAGCGCAGATACGCAGTATTTT,CAISEGQPSADTQYF
.,.,16,TRBJ2-3,TRBV7-2,TGTGCCAGCAGCCCACGCCGCGGGGTCAGCACAGATACGCAGTATTTT,CASSPRRGVSTDTQYF
TRBD1,.,17,TRBJ1-2,TRBV5-4,TGTGCCAGCAGCCTCAACGTCCCGGGACAGGGAGTCTATGGCTACACCTTC,CASSLNVPGQGVYGYTF
TRBD1,few,12,TRBJ1-1,TRBV11-3,TGTGCCAGCAGCCCGGGACAGGATGAAGTTTTCTTT,CASSPGQDEVFF
.,.,14,TRBJ1-5,TRBV2,TGTGCCAGCAGTGTGGGGGTGGGCAATCAGCCCCAGCATTTT,CASSVGVGNQPQHF
TRBD1,.,13,TRBJ2-7,TRBV28,TGTGCCAGCAGGTTGACAGGGGGCTACGAGCAGTACTTC,CASRLTGGYEQYF
TRBD1,.,14,TRBJ2-1,TRBV5-1,TGCGCCAGCAGCAGGGACAGAACCTACAATGAGCAGTTCTTC,CASSRDRTYNEQFF
TRBD2,.,22,TRBJ2-3,TRBV14,TGTGCCAGCAGCCAAGCGGGACTAGCGGCAGGATACGCTCACATGAGCACAGATACGCAGTATTTT,CASSQAGLAAGYAHMSTDTQYF
.,.,14,TRBJ2-5,TRBV5-1,TGCGCCAGCAGCCCAGGGTTGGAGAGCGAGACCCAGTACTTC,CASSPGLESETQYF
.,.,16,TRBJ2-7,TRBV5-1,TGCGCCAGCAGCTTCTCCGACGGTCTGAGCTCCTACGAGCAGTACTTC,CASSFSDGLSSYEQYF
TRBD1,.,14,TRBJ2-4,TRBV6-6,TGTGCCAGCAGTTACGAAAACAGGGGGGACATTCAGTACTTC,CASSYENRGDIQYF
.,.,15,TRBJ2-6,TRBV7-6,TGTGCCAGCAGCTTAGATCTGACCGGGGCCAACGTCCTGACTTTC,CASSLDLTGANVLTF
TRBD1,.,16,TRBJ2-3,TRBV7-2,TGTGCCAGCAGCCAGGGGGGCGGGACAGGGACAGATACGCAGTATTTT,CASSQGGGTGTDTQYF
.,.,14,TRBJ1-3,TRBV6-5,TGTGCCAGCAGTTACTCCCGCGGAGGAAACACCATATATTTT,CASSYSRGGNTIYF
.,.,14,TRBJ1-1,TRBV7-8,TGTGCCAGCAGCCCACGGGGGGTCGGCACTGAAGCTTTCTTT,CASSPRGVGTEAFF
.,.,14,TRBJ1-6,TRBV4-2,TGTGCCAGCAGCCAAGATCGTACCGGTTCACCCCTCCACTTT,CASSQDRTGSPLHF
.,.,14,TRBJ2-2,TRBV19,TGTGCCAGTAGTACTGGACCCCCGGGCGGGGAGCTGTTTTTT,CASSTGPPGGELFF
.,.,15,TRBJ1-1,TRBV5-1,TGCGCCAGCAGCCGTGAGGGCAGGGGCAACACTGAAGCTTTCTTT,CASSREGRGNTEAFF
.,.,16,TRBJ1-1,TRBV14,TGTGCCAGCAGCCAAGAGTCGAGGGTAATTGGGACTGAAGCTTTCTTT,CASSQESRVIGTEAFF
TRBD1,.,15,TRBJ1-2,TRBV5-4,TGTGCCAGCAGAACCGGGACAGGGGGGAGCTATGGCTACACCTTC,CASRTGTGGSYGYTF
TRBD1,.,18,TRBJ2-2,TRBV24-1,TGTGCCACCAGCAAACCCCCGGGACAGGGAACGAACACCGGGGAGCTGTTTTTT,CATSKPPGQGTNTGELFF
.,.,14,TRBJ2-2,TRBV5-4,TGTGCCAGCAGCCCGCTCAGGGGAACCGGGGAGCTGTTTTTT,CASSPLRGTGELFF
TRBD1,.,15,TRBJ2-2,TRBV24-1,TGTGCCACTCATCCCGGGACAGGGGGCAGCGGGGAGCTGTTTTTT,CATHPGTGGSGELFF
.,.,14,TRBJ1-6,TRBV7-8,TGTGCCAGCAGCCAGGACTTATTCAGATCACCCCTCCACTTT,CASSQDLFRSPLHF
.,.,12,TRBJ1-6,TRBV25-1,TGTGCCAGCAGTGATGGGGTGAGGGGTCTCCACTTT,CASSDGVRGLHF
.,.,15,TRBJ1-1,TRBV28,TGTGCCAGCAGTTTACGCAAGACGGGAAACACTGAAGCTTTCTTT,CASSLRKTGNTEAFF
.,.,16,TRBJ1-6,TRBV19,TGTGCCAGTAGTATAGGCTTCAACTCCTATAATTCACCCCTCCACTTT,CASSIGFNSYNSPLHF
.,.,15,TRBJ1-3,TRBV28,TGTGCCAGCAGTTTACTTGGGACGTCTGGAAACACCATATATTTT,CASSLLGTSGNTIYF
TRBD1,.,13,TRBJ1-1,TRBV19,TGTGCCAGTAACAGGGGGGGAGACACTGAAGCTTTCTTT,CASNRGGDTEAFF
.,once,17,TRBJ2-7,TRBV7-2,TGTGCCAGCAGCTTAGTCGCTGGGAGTGGAGCCCTCGCCGAGCAGTACTTC,CASSLVAGSGALAEQYF
.,.,13,TRBJ2-7,TRBV10-3,TGTGCCATCAGTCAGGGGGGTGACTACGAGCAGTACTTC,CAISQGGDYEQYF
.,.,17,TRBJ1-1,TRBV6-2/TRBV6-3,TGTGCCAGCAGTTACGTGGAGCGGACAGCCATGAACACTGAAGCTTTCTTT,CASSYVERTAMNTEAFF
.,.,17,TRBJ1-4,TRBV27,TGTGCCAGCAGTTTACCCCTTTCCGACACCGTCCACCCAAAACTGTTTTTT,CASSLPLSDTVHPKLFF
TRBD2,.,16,TRBJ2-3,TRBV7-9,TGTGCCAGCAGCTTTCGACTAGCAGTGAGCACAGATACGCAGTATTTT,CASSFRLAVSTDTQYF
.,.,13,TRBJ1-5,TRBV30,TGTGCCTGGAGTGAGGCAGGGTTTGTGTCCCAGCATTTT,CAWSEAGFVSQHF
.,.,15,TRBJ2-2,TRBV5-1,TGCGCCAGCAGCTTGCAGGGTCCGGGGACCGGGGAGCTGTTTTTT,CASSLQGPGTGELFF
.,.,18,TRBJ2-7,TRBV27,TGTGCCAGCAGTTTTTCGGCTGTTGCCGGGATGACTACCTACGAGCAGTACTTC,CASSFSAVAGMTTYEQYF
TRBD1,.,15,TRBJ2-5,TRBV19,TGTGCCAGTAGCGAAGGACAGGGGGCTTGGGAGACCCAGTACTTC,CASSEGQGAWETQYF
.,.,15,TRBJ1-4,TRBV7-2,TGTGCCAGCAGCTTAGTTGGGGGGGCCGGTGAAAAACTGTTTTTT,CASSLVGGAGEKLFF
.,.,15,TRBJ1-6,TRBV28,TGTGCCAGCAGACGGGGGGGTCTGGCAAATTCACCCCTCCACTTT,CASRRGGLANSPLHF
.,.,14,TRBJ2-7,TRBV19,TGTGCCAGTAGTATGGATTGGCTCTCTGCCGAGCAGTACTTC,CASSMDWLSAEQYF
TRBD2,few,16,TRBJ2-3,TRBV7-3,TGTGCCAGCAGCTTAAGGCTAGCGGGGGGGCCAGATACGCAGTATTTT,CASSLRLAGGPDTQYF
.,medium-sized,18,TRBJ2-1,TRBV4-3,TGCGCCAGCAGCCAAGACATAGACGGGGGTCTCCTGGACAATGAGCAGTTCTTC,CASSQDIDGGLLDNEQFF
TRBD2,.,15,TRBJ2-5,TRBV5-5,TGTGCCAGCAGCTTGCGGGGAGGGGACCAAGAGACCCAGTACTTC,CASSLRGGDQETQYF
TRBD2,.,12,TRBJ2-5,TRBV29-1,TGCAGCGGGCTAGCGGGGCCGGAGACCCAGTACTTC,CSGLAGPETQYF
TRBD1,.,15,TRBJ1-2,TRBV7-2,TGTGCCAGCAGCTTAGTGGCCAGGGGGACTGATGGCTACACCTTC,CASSLVARGTDGYTF